A single sample is the source of the 30 T cell receptor beta chains below, sequenced in a study of blood T cells in healthy people across ages. A second PCR, run for roughly 7 to 11 cycles, used a sample-barcoded 5' primer plus a J-beta primer mix. Each CDR3 protein gets one entry after TCRdb re-called the 5' RACE reads with MiXCR. This table holds 750,000 to 950,000 distinct CDR3 sequences, roughly 29% found once. These data also formed part of another study, on T cells of mothers and their children.

The sequenced sample was blood. These receptors came from a woman aged 40 to 50 in good health.

This clonotype came up a few times. The gene calls are TRBV20-1 and TRBJ1-2; a weak D match, TRBD1 (6 bases). Trimming removed 3 bases from V and 5 bases from J, with 16 bases in between. Germline CDR1 is DFQATT and CDR2 is SNEGSKA (reference sequence). This CDR3 spans 14 amino acids. The DNA for the CDR3 is TGCAGTGCTAGTCGGGGGGCGCAGGCTTATGGCTACACCTTC. Protein sequence: CSASRGAQAYGYTF.

The chain recombines TRBV7-7 with TRBJ1-4; a weak D match, TRBD1 (5 bases). Germline CDR1 and CDR2: SSHAT and FNYEAQ (reference sequence). The CDR3 has 11 amino acids. For the CDR3, the DNA is TGTGCTATAGGGGCTAATGAAAAACTGTTTTTT. Amino acid sequence: CAIGANEKLFF.

This clonotype was detected ten times or more. Compared with germline, one end of the junction differs, possibly owing to a read error. V and J are TRBV5-1 and TRBJ2-7, with 12 nucleotides matching TRBD1. Germline V gene data show CDR1 as SGHRS and CDR2 as YFSETQ. This CDR3 is 15 amino acids long. This chain's CDR3 is CASSLGQGASYEQYF. Here the CDR3 DNA reads TGTGCCAGCAGCTTGGGACAGGGGGCCTCCTACGAGCAGTACTTC.

The chain carries TRBV12-3 or TRBV12-4 and TRBJ2-3; TRBD1 matches at 7 bases. J was trimmed by 0 bases and V by 6 bases; bases with no gene match: 3. The CDR3 is 14 amino acids. CDR3 sequence (DNA): TGTGCCAGCAGGAGGGACAGTAGCACAGATACGCAGTATTTT. It yields the protein CASRRDSSTDTQYF.

This clonotype was counted only a few times. The chain combines TRBV7-6 with TRBJ1-6, with unresolved D. Germline loops: CDR1 SGHVS, CDR2 FNYEAQ. This CDR3 has 13 amino acids. V lost 2 bases and J lost 8, with 7 bases in between. CDR3 in DNA: TGTGCCAGCAGCTTACAAATGCATTCACCCCTCCACTTT. This translates into CASSLQMHSPLHF. The whole variable domain, filled in from reference TRBV7-6 and TRBJ1-6, reads GAGVSQSPRYKVTKRGQDVALRCDPISGHVSLYWYRQALGQGPEFLTYFNYEAQQDKSGLPNDRFSAERPEGSISTLTIQRTEQRDSAMYRCASSLQMHSPLHFGNGTRLTVT.

The chain joins TRBV2 to TRBJ2-1; TRBD1 might be the D (5 bases). V dropped 8 bases and J dropped 7 bases, with 15 bases sitting between them. Per germline, CDR1 SNHLY and CDR2 FYNNEI. The CDR3 has 13 amino acids. CDR3 amino acids: CASLLSSGNEQFF. DNA of the CDR3: TGTGCCAGCCTCTTGTCATCAGGGAATGAGCAGTTCTTC.

This clonotype was observed a few times. CDR3 DNA sequence: TGTGCCAGCAGAACCCAGGGGGGGGCCACTGAAGCTTTCTTT. It codes for CASRTQGGATEAFF. The chain uses TRBV12-3 or TRBV12-4 and TRBJ1-1; 7 bases map to TRBD1. This CDR3 has 14 residues. Trimming at V came to 6 bases and at J to 4 bases, leaving 8 bases not matched to a gene.

This clonotype was observed a single time. The rearrangement joins TRBV13 to TRBJ1-1; 11 bases align to TRBD1. Germline CDR1 reads PRHDT; CDR2 reads FYEKMQ (reference sequence). This CDR3 has 15 amino acids. With V trimmed by 7 bases and J by 5 bases, 9 bases remained unmatched. The CDR3 sequence is CASTSLDRGHTEAFF. The DNA for the CDR3 is TGTGCCAGCACTAGTTTGGACAGGGGGCATACTGAAGCTTTCTTT.

This clonotype has more than one count but fewer than ten. The chain employs TRBV11-2 and TRBJ2-1, with 12 bases matching TRBD2. This CDR3 has 15 amino acids. The V gene's germline CDR1 is SGHAT and CDR2 FQNNGV. Trimming took 5 bases from V and 7 from J; bases not matched to a gene: 6. The CDR3: CASSPMLAGGNEQFF. CDR3 nucleotides: TGTGCCAGCAGCCCGATGCTAGCGGGGGGGAATGAGCAGTTCTTC.

Only a few counts were recorded for this clonotype. The rearrangement links TRBV5-1 to TRBJ2-7; D possibly uses TRBD1 or TRBD2 (7 bases each). This CDR3 is 14 amino acids long. Germline-derived CDR1 and CDR2 are SGHRS and YFSETQ. V was clipped by 4 bases and J by 0 bases, with 11 bases between them. In DNA form, the CDR3 reads TGCGCCAGCAGCAGGGAGGGGGCCTCCTACGAGCAGTACTTC. This codes for CASSREGASYEQYF.

V gene TRBV19 combines with J gene TRBJ2-3; 7 bases align to TRBD2. Trimming removed 5 bases from V and 1 base from J; junction bases left unmatched: 9. CDR1 is LNHDA, CDR2 SQIVND, per germline (reference sequence). The CDR3 contains 16 residues. The CDR3 nucleotides are TGTGCCAGTAGTGTCACCGGGAGGCAAGGCACAGATACGCAGTATTTT. Protein sequence: CASSVTGRQGTDTQYF.

The chain links TRBV3-1 to TRBJ2-1; D is uncertain. Trimming shortened V by 3 bases and J by 9 bases, and 12 bases separated the two germline ends. There are 13 residues in the CDR3. Germline V CDR1 and CDR2: LGHDT, YNNKEL (reference sequence). The CDR3 loop is CASSHLAAAEQFF. The DNA for the CDR3 is TGTGCCAGCAGCCATTTAGCCGCGGCTGAGCAGTTCTTC.

The V call is TRBV18, the J call TRBJ1-2; D ambiguous. V was cut by 2 bases and J by 9 bases, with 13 bases left in between. This CDR3 is built from 13 residues. Germline CDR1 reads KGHSH; CDR2 reads LQKENI. This CDR3 is CASSPGQVNSYTF. The CDR3 nucleotides are TGTGCCAGCTCACCAGGGCAGGTGAATAGCTACACCTTC.

This rearrangement joins TRBV4-2 to TRBJ2-6; D is unresolved. The germline V and J ends were trimmed by 4 bases and 4 bases, with 14 bases remaining between them. The CDR3 runs to 16 residues. Per germline, CDR1 LGHNA and CDR2 YNFKEQ. Written as DNA, the CDR3 is TGTGCCAGCAGCCCACAAGCTCTGGCAGGGGCCAACGTCCTGACTTTC. Amino acids: CASSPQALAGANVLTF.

CDR3 residues: CSATSGGAISDTQYF. The DNA of the CDR3 is TGCAGTGCCACTAGCGGGGGGGCCATATCAGATACGCAGTATTTT. This chain uses TRBV20-1 with TRBJ2-3; 13 nucleotides align to TRBD2. V lost 6 bases and J lost 4; bases outside the gene matches: 7. The CDR3 extends over 15 amino acids. In germline, CDR1 is DFQATT, CDR2 SNEGSKA (reference sequence).

Note on this clonotype: A clone one base away is much larger, so this may be a read error. The gene calls are TRBV4-1 and TRBJ2-5, with 9 bases lining up with TRBD2. Germline loops: CDR1 MGHRA, CDR2 YSYEKL. The CDR3 sequence is 16 residues long. J gave up 11 bases and V 3 bases, and 16 bases lay outside the gene matches. The CDR3 region has the DNA TGCGCCAGCAGCCATGTAGCGGGGGCCGGGGCCAATGAGCAGTACTTC. Its protein product is CASSHVAGAGANEQYF.

The chain is built from TRBV28 and TRBJ1-6; 9 bases fit TRBD1. The CDR3 spans 14 residues. The trim removed 5 bases at V and 14 bases at J, leaving 10 bases unmatched. CDR1 MDHEN and CDR2 SYDVKM come from the germline V gene. The CDR3 loop reads CASSLPWTGDTLHF. The CDR3 DNA sequence: TGTGCCAGCAGTCTCCCTTGGACAGGGGATACCCTCCACTTT. Using reference TRBV28 and TRBJ1-6 for the parts outside the CDR3, the full variable domain is DVKVTQSSRYLVKRTGEKVFLECVQDMDHENMFWYRQDPGLGLRLIYFSYDVKMKEKGDIPEGYSVSREKKERFSLILESASTNQTSMYLCASSLPWTGDTLHFGNGTRLTVT.

This chain joins TRBV5-1 and TRBJ1-3; D gene ambiguous. Looked up from germline, CDR1 is SGHRS and CDR2 is YFSETQ. This CDR3 region has 14 residues. V lost 2 bases and J 0 bases, leaving 6 bases between the germline ends. The CDR3 coding sequence is TGCGCCAGCAGCTTTTCGAGCTCTGGAAACACCATATATTTT. This encodes CASSFSSSGNTIYF.

Ten or more counts support this clonotype. The rearrangement uses TRBV7-2 and TRBJ2-1; no clear D. CDR3 length: 15 amino acids. V gave up 5 bases and J gave up 9 bases, with 20 bases separating them. The germline gives CDR1 SGHTA, CDR2 FQGNSA. The CDR3 loop is CASSKPLPVVTEQFF. The CDR3 DNA reads TGTGCCAGCAGCAAACCCCTCCCGGTGGTTACTGAGCAGTTCTTC. Full variable domain (outside the CDR3, taken from reference TRBV7-2 and TRBJ2-1): GAGVSQSPSNKVTEKGKDVELRCDPISGHTALYWYRQSLGQGLEFLIYFQGNSAPDKSGLPSDRFSAERTGGSVSTLTIQRTQQEDSAVYLCASSKPLPVVTEQFFGPGTRLTVL.

This clonotype was seen ten or more times. The J gene is TRBJ2-3, the V gene TRBV20-1; D perhaps matches TRBD2 (6 bases). Trimming took off 0 bases at V and 2 bases at J, with 18 bases between the two ends. Germline V lookup: CDR1 DFQATT, CDR2 SNEGSKA (reference sequence). The CDR3 totals 17 residues. CDR3 nucleotides: TGCAGTGCTAGAGAGGGGGGATCTGGCGGATCCACAGATACGCAGTATTTT. Amino acids: CSAREGGSGGSTDTQYF.

This clonotype has a count of ten or more. V gene TRBV12-3 or TRBV12-4 combines with J gene TRBJ2-7, with 12 nucleotides matching TRBD2. This CDR3 contains 15 residues. V lost 3 bases and J lost 6; bases outside the gene matches: 6. The CDR3 sequence: CASSLGLAGVSEQYF. CDR3 nucleotides: TGTGCCAGCAGTTTGGGACTAGCGGGTGTGAGCGAGCAGTACTTC.

This CDR3 reads CAGGDTRQETQYF. For the CDR3, the DNA is TGTGCCGGAGGGGATACCAGACAAGAGACCCAGTACTTC. The chain joins TRBV28 to TRBJ2-5; TRBD2 might be the D (6 bases). CDR3 length: 13 amino acids. CDR1 is MDHEN and CDR2 is SYDVKM in the germline V gene. Trimming took 11 bases from V and 2 from J, leaving 15 bases between them.

About this clonotype: This may be a read error: a much more frequent sequence differs by one nucleotide. The chain has TRBV6-2 or TRBV6-3 and TRBJ1-5; 7 nucleotides match TRBD1. Looked up from germline, CDR1 is MNHEY and CDR2 is SVGEGT. CDR3 size: 14 residues. CDR3 in DNA: TGTGCCATCAGTCCGACAGGGAAGCAACAGCCCCAGCATTTT. Its translation: CAISPTGKQQPQHF.

The rearrangement joins TRBV5-1 to TRBJ2-3; D uncertain. Trimming took off 6 bases at V and 0 bases at J, with 11 bases between the two ends. This CDR3 region has 14 residues. Per germline, CDR1 SGHRS and CDR2 YFSETQ. CDR3 residues: CASNPLSSTDTQYF. The CDR3 nucleotides read TGCGCCAGCAACCCTCTCTCTAGCACAGATACGCAGTATTTT.

To note about this clonotype: A much larger clone lies one base from this, so it may be a read error. The rearrangement uses TRBV29-1 and TRBJ2-1; tentative D call: TRBD2 (5 bases). There are 17 residues in the CDR3. The germline CDR1 and CDR2 sequences are SQVTM and ANQGSEA. Trimming took off 3 bases at V and 4 bases at J, with 22 bases between the two ends. The CDR3 region is CSVDEGDIWRLYNEQFF. The CDR3 DNA follows: TGCAGCGTTGATGAGGGTGACATCTGGAGGCTATACAATGAGCAGTTCTTC.

This clonotype was seen many times. The genes are TRBV27 and TRBJ2-7; weak D call: TRBD2 (5 bases). Trimming shortened V by 1 base and J by 6 bases, and 10 bases separated the two germline ends. The CDR3 length is 13 residues. CDR1 and CDR2 from the germline V gene are MNHEY and SMNVEV (reference sequence). CDR3 sequence (DNA): TGTGCCAGCAGTTTATATCCCGGGGTCGAGCAGTACTTC. Amino acid sequence: CASSLYPGVEQYF.

The rearrangement joins TRBV6-6 to TRBJ2-3, with D perhaps given as TRBD1 or TRBD2 (5 bases each). The ends were cut back, 5 bases at V and 2 bases at J, with 17 bases in the middle. CDR1 is MNHNY and CDR2 is SVGAGI in the germline V gene (reference sequence). This CDR3 has 16 amino acids. CDR3: CASSPRRDEFTDTQYF. CDR3 coding DNA: TGTGCCAGCAGTCCGCGAAGGGACGAGTTCACAGATACGCAGTATTTT.

About this clonotype: This may stem from a read error, because a much larger clone lies one nucleotide away. The chain joins TRBV4-2 to TRBJ2-1; 7 nucleotides line up with TRBD1. The V and J ends lost 0 bases and 13 bases, in that order; junction bases with no gene match: 15. The CDR3 consists of 16 residues. Germline CDR1 and CDR2: LGHNA and YNFKEQ. The CDR3 sequence is CASSQDRSLQGETQFF. The CDR3 DNA reads as TGTGCCAGCAGCCAAGACCGGTCTCTTCAGGGGGAGACCCAGTTCTTC.

This clonotype was counted only a few times. This CDR3 reads CASSFVLADSYNEQFF. The CDR3 coding sequence is TGTGCCAGCAGCTTTGTGCTAGCGGACTCCTACAATGAGCAGTTCTTC. The V call is TRBV7-2, the J call TRBJ2-1; 7 bases align to TRBD2. V dropped 3 bases and J dropped 0; count of bases not matched to a gene: 5. This CDR3 is 16 amino acids long. Germline CDR1 and CDR2: SGHTA and FQGNSA.

This clonotype showed up many times. The genes are TRBV6-1 and TRBJ2-1, with D possibly TRBD1 on 6 matching bases. The CDR3 spans 13 residues. Germline loops: CDR1 MNHNS, CDR2 SASEGT. Trimming cost V 7 bases and J 1 base, with 8 bases left between them. The CDR3 DNA follows: TGTGCCAGCAACAGGGCTTCCTACAATGAGCAGTTCTTC. Protein sequence: CASNRASYNEQFF.